This entry is about one T cell receptor (beta chain). This entry belongs to a study of T cells in lung cancer brain metastases. Between about 2 and 4.92 ug genomic DNA went in, equal for pairs. Data came from immunoSEQ multiplex PCR; TCRdb stores just in-frame clones and leaves some out. The sample shows about 7,000 clones, about nine tenths of them seen only once. Exclusion applied to any patient with a history of multiple malignancies. The CDR3 runs 13 residues. Germline V gives CDR1 GTSNPN, CDR2 SVGIG (reference sequence). V dropped 2 bases and J dropped 3 bases, with 11 bases sitting between them. The sample comprised tumor tissue from the primary lung tumor. The J gene is TRBJ2-7, the V gene TRBV30; unclear D gene. This receptor was identified in a man aged 45-60 years with non-small cell lung cancer. This CDR3 reads CAWSIYRDYEQYF. Written as DNA, the CDR3 is TGTGCCTGGAGTATATACAGAGACTACGAGCAGTACTTC.